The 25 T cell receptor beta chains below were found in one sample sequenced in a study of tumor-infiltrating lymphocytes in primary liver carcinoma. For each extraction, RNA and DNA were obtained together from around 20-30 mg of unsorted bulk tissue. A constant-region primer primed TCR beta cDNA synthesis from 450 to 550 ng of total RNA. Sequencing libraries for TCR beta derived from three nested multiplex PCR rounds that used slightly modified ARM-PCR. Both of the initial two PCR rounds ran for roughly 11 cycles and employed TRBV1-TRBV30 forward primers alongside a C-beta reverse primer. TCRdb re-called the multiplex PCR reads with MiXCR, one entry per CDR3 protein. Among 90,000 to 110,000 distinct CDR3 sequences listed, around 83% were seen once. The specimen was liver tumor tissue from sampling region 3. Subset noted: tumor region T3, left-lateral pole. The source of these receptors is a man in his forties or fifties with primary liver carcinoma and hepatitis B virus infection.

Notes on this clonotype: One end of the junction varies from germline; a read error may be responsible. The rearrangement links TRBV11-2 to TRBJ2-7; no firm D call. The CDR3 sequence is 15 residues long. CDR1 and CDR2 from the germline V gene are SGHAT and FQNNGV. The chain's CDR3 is CASSSGRLYAREKYF. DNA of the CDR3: TGTGCCAGTAGCTCCGGACGGCTTTATGCGCGCGAGAAGTACTTC.

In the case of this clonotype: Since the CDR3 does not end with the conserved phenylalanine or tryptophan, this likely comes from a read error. The CDR3 sequence is CASSPDRLGTQYL. CDR3 in DNA: TGTGCCAGCAGTCCCGACAGGTTGGGGACCCAGTACTTA. The J gene is TRBJ2-5, the V gene TRBV12-3 or TRBV12-4; a weak D match, TRBD1 (6 bases). The length of the CDR3 is 13 residues. Deletions cut 5 bases from V and 7 bases from J, with 14 bases between.

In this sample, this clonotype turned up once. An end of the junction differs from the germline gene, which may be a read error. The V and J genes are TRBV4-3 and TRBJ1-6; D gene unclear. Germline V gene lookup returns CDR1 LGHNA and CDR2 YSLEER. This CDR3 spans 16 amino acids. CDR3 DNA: TGTGCCAGCAGCCTAGCACATACCGTCGATAATTCACCCCTCCACTTT. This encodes CASSLAHTVDNSPLHF.

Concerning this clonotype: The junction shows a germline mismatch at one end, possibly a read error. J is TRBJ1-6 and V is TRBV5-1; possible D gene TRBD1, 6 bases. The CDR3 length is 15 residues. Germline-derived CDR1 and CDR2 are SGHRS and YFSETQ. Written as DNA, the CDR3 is TGCGCCAGTAGCTTGGGGAGAGGGGGAAGTTCACCCCTCCACTTT. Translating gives CASSLGRGGSSPLHF.

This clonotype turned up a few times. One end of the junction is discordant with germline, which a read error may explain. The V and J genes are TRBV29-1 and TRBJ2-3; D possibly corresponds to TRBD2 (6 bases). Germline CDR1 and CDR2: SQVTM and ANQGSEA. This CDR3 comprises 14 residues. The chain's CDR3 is CSVSGTGASYTQYF. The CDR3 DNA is TGCAGCGTTTCCGGGACTGGGGCGTCATATACGCAATATTTT.

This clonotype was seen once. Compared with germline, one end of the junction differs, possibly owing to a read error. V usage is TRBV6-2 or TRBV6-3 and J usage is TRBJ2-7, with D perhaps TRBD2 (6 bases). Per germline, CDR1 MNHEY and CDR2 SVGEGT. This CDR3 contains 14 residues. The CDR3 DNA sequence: TGTGCCAGCAACTCCCTATTAGCGGACTACGAGCAATACTTC. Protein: CASNSLLADYEQYF.

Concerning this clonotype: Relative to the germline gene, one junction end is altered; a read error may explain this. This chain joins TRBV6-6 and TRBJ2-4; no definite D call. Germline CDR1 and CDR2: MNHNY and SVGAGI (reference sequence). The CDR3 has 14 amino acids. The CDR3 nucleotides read TGTGCCAACAGCCCCGGCCAAGCCAAAAACATTCAATACTTC. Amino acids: CANSPGQAKNIQYF.

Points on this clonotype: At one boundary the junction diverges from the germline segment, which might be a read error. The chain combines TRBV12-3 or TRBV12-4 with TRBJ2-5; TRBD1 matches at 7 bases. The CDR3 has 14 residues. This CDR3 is CAISSDRAQETQYF. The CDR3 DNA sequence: TGTGCCATCAGCTCTGACAGGGCCCAAGAGACACAGTACTTC.

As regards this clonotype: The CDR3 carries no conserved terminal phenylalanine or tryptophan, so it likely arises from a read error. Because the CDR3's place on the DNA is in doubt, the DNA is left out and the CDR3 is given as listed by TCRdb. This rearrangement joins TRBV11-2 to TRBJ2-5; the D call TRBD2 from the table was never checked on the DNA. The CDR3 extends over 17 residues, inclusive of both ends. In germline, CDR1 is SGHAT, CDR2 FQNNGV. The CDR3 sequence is CANSLRLAGDSSETRYS.

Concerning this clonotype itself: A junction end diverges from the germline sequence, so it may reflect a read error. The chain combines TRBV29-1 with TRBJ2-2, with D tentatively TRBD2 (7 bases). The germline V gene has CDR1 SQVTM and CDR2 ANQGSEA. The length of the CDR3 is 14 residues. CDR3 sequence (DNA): TGCAGCGGTGCGACAGGCAGTGGCACCGGGGGGCTGTTATTT. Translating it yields CSGATGSGTGGLLF.

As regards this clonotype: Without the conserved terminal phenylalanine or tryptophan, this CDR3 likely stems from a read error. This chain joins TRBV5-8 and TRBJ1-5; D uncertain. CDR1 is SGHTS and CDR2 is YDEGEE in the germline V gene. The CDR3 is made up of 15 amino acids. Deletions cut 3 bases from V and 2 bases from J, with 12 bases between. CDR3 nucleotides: TGTGCCAGCAGCTCCTTTGGAGGAGGCAATCAGCCCCAGCATATA. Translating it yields CASSSFGGGNQPQHI.

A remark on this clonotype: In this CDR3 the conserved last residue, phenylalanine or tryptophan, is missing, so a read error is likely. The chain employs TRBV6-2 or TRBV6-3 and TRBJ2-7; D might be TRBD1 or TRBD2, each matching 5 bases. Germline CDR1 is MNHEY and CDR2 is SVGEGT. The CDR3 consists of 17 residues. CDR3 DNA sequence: TGTGCCAGCAGATACTCAGATTTGGGACGGAGAACCTACGAGCAGTACCTC. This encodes CASRYSDLGRRTYEQYL.

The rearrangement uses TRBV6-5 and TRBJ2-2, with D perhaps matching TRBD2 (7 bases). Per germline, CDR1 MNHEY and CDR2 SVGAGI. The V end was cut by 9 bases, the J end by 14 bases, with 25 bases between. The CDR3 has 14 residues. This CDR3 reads CASTLAGSTGGLFF. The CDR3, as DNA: TGTGCCAGTACTTTAGCGGGTTCTACCGGGGGCCTGTTTTTT.

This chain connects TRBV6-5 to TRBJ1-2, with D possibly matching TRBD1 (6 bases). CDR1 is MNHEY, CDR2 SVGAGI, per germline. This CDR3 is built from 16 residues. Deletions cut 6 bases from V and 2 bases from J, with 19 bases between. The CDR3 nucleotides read TGTGCCAGCAGCTCCGGGGGCGGGGTCATCAACTATGGCTACACCTTC. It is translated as CASSSGGGVINYGYTF.

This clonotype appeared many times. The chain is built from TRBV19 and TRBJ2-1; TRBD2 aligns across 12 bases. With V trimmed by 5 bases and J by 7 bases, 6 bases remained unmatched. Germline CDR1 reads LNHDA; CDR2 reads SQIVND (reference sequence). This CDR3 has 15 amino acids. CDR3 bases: TGTGCCAGTAGTCCTAGGGGACTAGCGGGTAATGAGCAGTTCTTC. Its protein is CASSPRGLAGNEQFF. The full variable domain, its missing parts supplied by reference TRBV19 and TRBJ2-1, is DGGITQSPKYLFRKEGQNVTLSCEQNLNHDAMYWYRQDPGQGLRLIYYSQIVNDFQKGDIAEGYSVSREKKESFPLTVTSAQKNPTAFYLCASSPRGLAGNEQFFGPGTRLTVL.

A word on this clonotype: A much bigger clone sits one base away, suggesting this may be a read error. CDR3 coding DNA: TGTACCTGGAGTCCACTAGCGGGAGGGCCCAATGAGCAGTTCTTC. Translated: CTWSPLAGGPNEQFF. V is TRBV30 and J is TRBJ2-1; 13 nucleotides match TRBD2. CDR1 is GTSNPN and CDR2 is SVGIG in the germline V gene (reference sequence). This CDR3 region has 15 residues.

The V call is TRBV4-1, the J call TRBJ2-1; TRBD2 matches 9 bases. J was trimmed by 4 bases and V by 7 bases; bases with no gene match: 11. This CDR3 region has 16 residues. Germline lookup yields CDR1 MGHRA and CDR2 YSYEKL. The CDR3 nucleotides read TGCGCCAGCATTCCCGAACTAGCGGGCGCTTACAATGAGCAGTTCTTC. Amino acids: CASIPELAGAYNEQFF.

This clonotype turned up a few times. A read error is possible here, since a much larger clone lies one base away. The CDR3 loop reads CASSVIQGFEGNEQYF. CDR3 coding DNA: TGTGCCAGCAGTGTCATACAGGGCTTCGAGGGAAACGAGCAGTACTTC. The J gene is TRBJ2-7, the V gene TRBV28; tentative D call: TRBD1 (6 bases). The CDR3 runs to 16 residues. Germline CDR1 reads MDHEN; CDR2 reads SYDVKM. V dropped 5 bases and J dropped 5 bases, with 22 bases sitting between them.

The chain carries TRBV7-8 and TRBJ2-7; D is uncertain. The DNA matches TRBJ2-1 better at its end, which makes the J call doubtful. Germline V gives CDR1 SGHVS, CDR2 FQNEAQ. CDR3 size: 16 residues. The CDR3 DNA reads TGTGCCAGCAGCTTAGTGTCCCTCCAAGGGAAGGGCGAGCAGTTCTTC. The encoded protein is CASSLVSLQGKGEQFF.

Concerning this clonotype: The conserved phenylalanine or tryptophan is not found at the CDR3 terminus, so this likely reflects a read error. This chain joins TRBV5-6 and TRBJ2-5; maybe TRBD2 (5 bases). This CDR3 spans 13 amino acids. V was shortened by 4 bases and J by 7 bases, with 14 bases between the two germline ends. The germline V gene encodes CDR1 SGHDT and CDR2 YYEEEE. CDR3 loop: CASSPSTRGTQYL. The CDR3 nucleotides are TGTGCCAGCAGCCCTAGCACTCGGGGGACCCAGTACTTA.

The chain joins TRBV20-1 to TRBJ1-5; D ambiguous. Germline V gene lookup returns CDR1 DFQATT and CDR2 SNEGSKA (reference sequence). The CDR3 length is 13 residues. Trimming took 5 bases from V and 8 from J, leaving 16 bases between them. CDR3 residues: CSAERHGSEPQHF. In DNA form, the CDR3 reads TGCAGTGCTGAGAGACATGGGAGTGAGCCCCAGCATTTT.

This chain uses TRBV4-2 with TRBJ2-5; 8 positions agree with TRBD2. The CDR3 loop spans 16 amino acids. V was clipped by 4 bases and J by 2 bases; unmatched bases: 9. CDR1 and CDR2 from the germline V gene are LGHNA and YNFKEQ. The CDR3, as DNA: TGTGCCAGCAGCCTAGCGTCTAGCGGGTCTCAAGAGACCCAGTACTTC. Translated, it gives CASSLASSGSQETQYF.

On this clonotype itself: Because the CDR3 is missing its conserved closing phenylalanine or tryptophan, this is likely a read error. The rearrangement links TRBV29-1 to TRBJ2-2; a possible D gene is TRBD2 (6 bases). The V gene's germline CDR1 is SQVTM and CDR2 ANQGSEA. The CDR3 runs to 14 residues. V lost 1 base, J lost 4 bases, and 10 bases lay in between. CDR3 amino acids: CSVEGTKGTGELFS. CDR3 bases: TGCAGCGTTGAAGGGACTAAAGGCACCGGGGAGCTGTTTTCT.

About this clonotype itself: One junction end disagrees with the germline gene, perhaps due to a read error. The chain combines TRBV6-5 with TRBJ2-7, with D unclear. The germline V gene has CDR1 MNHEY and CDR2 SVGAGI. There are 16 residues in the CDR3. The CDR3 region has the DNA TGTGCCAGCAGTTACTCTGGCGGATCCAGCTCCTACAAGCAGTACTTC. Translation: CASSYSGGSSSYKQYF.

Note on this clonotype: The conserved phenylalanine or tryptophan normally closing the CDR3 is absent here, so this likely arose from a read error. The CDR3 sequence is CASSHGPGCDGYTL. CDR3 nucleotide sequence: TGTGCCAGCAGCCATGGCCCAGGGTGTGATGGCTACACCTTA. The chain recombines TRBV4-2 with TRBJ1-2; TRBD1 might be the D (5 bases). Germline V gene lookup returns CDR1 LGHNA and CDR2 YNFKEQ. Trimming cost V 3 bases and J 6 bases, with 14 bases left between them. The CDR3 has 14 residues.